This entry concerns a single TCR beta chain. Source study methods: By means of reference gene primer amplification, nucleated cell counts were estimated. The protocol was immunoSEQ multiplex PCR, while the TCRdb copy is restricted to in-frame clones and leaves out a portion. V, J and clone size derive from that table, while D and trimming were established from the DNA sequence. The sample has roughly 220,000 clones; around 80% are singletons. This sample is part of a study of blood T cell repertoires in COVID-19. The overall study: Acute and convalescent COVID-19 specimens originated in the United States, Italy and Spain. PBMCs, B-cell-depleted T cells, or T cells were the source of the cDNA or gDNA that made up the material.

The CDR3 loop spans 14 amino acids. Germline V CDR1 and CDR2: LGHNA, YNFKEQ. Trimming removed 9 bases at V and 3 bases at J, with 14 bases between. This sequence joins TRBV4-2 and TRBJ2-2; D is undetermined. Sequenced input: peripheral blood. The sequence derives from a woman between 55 and 75 years old who had recovered from COVID-19. This chain's CDR3 is CASRFRLDTGELFF. CDR3 coding DNA: TGTGCCAGTCGGTTTCGTTTGGACACCGGGGAGCTGTTTTTT.